The 19 T cell receptor beta chains in this list originate from one sample, sequenced in a study of shared clonotypes between healthy human individuals. Libraries were prepared by immunoSEQ multiplex PCR; TCRdb keeps only in-frame clonotypes and omits some of them. The sample carries approximately 2,300,000 clones, about nine tenths recorded once. Sequences were obtained from naive CD4+ T cells from PBMCs. The subset was: CD45RA+ positively selected. These receptors originate from a man aged 18 to 35 in good health. Some clones in this sample may be carry-over from other donors' samples.

This chain uses TRBV29-1 with TRBJ2-7; 11 bases are shared with TRBD2. Trimming took 2 bases from V and 4 from J; bases not matched to a gene: 13. Germline V CDR1 and CDR2: SQVTM, ANQGSEA. This CDR3 region has 17 residues. CDR3 residues: CSVEPAGQTSGIYEQYF. The CDR3 DNA follows: TGCAGCGTTGAACCCGCGGGGCAGACTAGCGGGATATACGAGCAGTACTTC.

The genes are TRBV28 and TRBJ2-7; possibly TRBD1 or TRBD2 for D (5 bases each). With 5 bases removed from V and 1 base from J, the gap between germline ends came to 15 bases. Looked up from germline, CDR1 is MDHEN and CDR2 is SYDVKM. CDR3 length: 15 amino acids. The CDR3 loop is CASSNAGSGSYEQYF. CDR3 DNA sequence: TGTGCCAGCAGTAACGCAGGGAGTGGGTCCTACGAGCAGTACTTC. Full variable domain (rest looked up from reference TRBV28 and TRBJ2-7): DVKVTQSSRYLVKRTGEKVFLECVQDMDHENMFWYRQDPGLGLRLIYFSYDVKMKEKGDIPEGYSVSREKKERFSLILESASTNQTSMYLCASSNAGSGSYEQYFGPGTRLTVT.

The chain recombines TRBV19 with TRBJ2-7, with TRBD1 matching 10 bases. CDR3 length: 16 residues. CDR1 and CDR2 from the germline V gene are LNHDA and SQIVND (reference sequence). Trimming removed 1 base from V and 5 bases from J; junction bases left unmatched: 8. CDR3: CASSIGGTGASHEQYF. The CDR3 region has the DNA TGTGCCAGTAGTATAGGAGGGACAGGGGCCAGTCACGAGCAGTACTTC.

The J gene is TRBJ2-1, the V gene TRBV10-1, with 9 nucleotides matching TRBD2. The CDR3 has 15 amino acids. After removal of 2 bases from V and 6 bases from J, the junction contained 5 bases not matched to a gene. Per germline, CDR1 WNHNN and CDR2 SYGVQD (reference sequence). CDR3 amino acids: CASSEGLAIGNEQFF. The CDR3 DNA sequence: TGCGCCAGCAGTGAGGGACTAGCGATCGGCAATGAGCAGTTCTTC.

V usage is TRBV2 and J usage is TRBJ2-7; D perhaps matches TRBD1 (5 bases). Per the germline V gene, CDR1 is SNHLY and CDR2 is FYNNEI. The CDR3 totals 14 residues. V was clipped by 6 bases and J by 4 bases, with 16 bases between them. CDR3 in amino acids: CASSSSGLVYEQYF. As DNA, the CDR3 is TGTGCCAGCAGCAGCTCAGGGCTAGTTTACGAGCAGTACTTC.

The CDR3 DNA reads TGTGCCAGCAGTTTCAGACTAGCGGGAGTGATCACCGGGGAGCTGTTTTTT. Protein product: CASSFRLAGVITGELFF. The V gene is TRBV27, the J gene TRBJ2-2; 12 nucleotides align to TRBD2. Trimming removed 3 bases from V and 4 bases from J; junction bases left unmatched: 6. The CDR3 extends over 17 amino acids. Germline CDR1 reads MNHEY; CDR2 reads SMNVEV (reference sequence).

The chain uses TRBV7-9 and TRBJ2-7, with 9 bases that match TRBD1. Per germline, CDR1 SEHNR and CDR2 FQNEAQ (reference sequence). The V gene end was trimmed by 4 bases and the J gene end by 3 bases; junction bases not matched to a gene: 7. The CDR3 runs 15 residues. CDR3 residues: CASSYRDRENYEQYF. The DNA for the CDR3 is TGTGCCAGCAGCTACCGGGACAGGGAGAACTACGAGCAGTACTTC.

This clone was seen only a few times. This chain connects TRBV29-1 to TRBJ1-1; D is undetermined. This CDR3 contains 11 residues. Trimming left V 4 bases short and J 1 base short, with 4 bases between. From germline, CDR1 is SQVTM and CDR2 ANQGSEA. The CDR3 bases are TGCAGCGTTGCCAGGAACACTGAAGCTTTCTTT. Its protein product is CSVARNTEAFF.

V and J are TRBV4-2 and TRBJ2-6; 7 nucleotides match TRBD1. The germline gives CDR1 LGHNA, CDR2 YNFKEQ. This CDR3 has 18 amino acids. Unmatched junction bases numbered 5, after V lost 0 bases and J lost 0 bases. The DNA for the CDR3 is TGTGCCAGCAGCCAAGACGGGACAGCCCTCTCTGGGGCCAACGTCCTGACTTTC. Translation: CASSQDGTALSGANVLTF.

The genes are TRBV10-3 and TRBJ2-5; 11 bases align to TRBD2. The end of the DNA is better explained by TRBJ2-7, so the J call may be wrong. CDR1 and CDR2 (germline): ENHRY, SYGVKD. The CDR3 spans 15 residues. This chain's CDR3 is CAISGLAGMSYEQYF. In DNA, the CDR3 is TGTGCCATCAGTGGACTAGCGGGAATGTCCTACGAGCAGTACTTC.

Comment on this clone: This specimen includes other DNA sequences encoding the same CDR3. This sequence joins TRBV6-5 and TRBJ1-6; unclear D gene. This CDR3 is built from 13 residues. V gave up 0 bases and J gave up 8 bases, with 5 bases separating them. Germline CDR1 is MNHEY and CDR2 is SVGAGI. The CDR3: CASSYSRDSPLHF. CDR3 nucleotide sequence: TGTGCCAGCAGTTACTCGAGGGATTCACCCCTCCACTTT.

The chain carries TRBV7-2 and TRBJ1-2, with 7 bases fitting TRBD1. Looked up from germline, CDR1 is SGHTA and CDR2 is FQGNSA. This CDR3 has 17 residues. With 7 bases clipped from V and 6 bases from J, the junction kept 20 bases outside the gene matches. The chain's CDR3 is CASTNHARGTVTHGYTF. The DNA for the CDR3 is TGTGCCAGCACCAACCACGCCCGGGGGACAGTAACTCATGGCTACACCTTC.

The chain couples TRBV5-1 to TRBJ2-3, with 10 nucleotides matching TRBD2. The CDR3 is 17 amino acids. In germline, CDR1 is SGHRS, CDR2 YFSETQ. V trimming: 1 base; J trimming: 3 bases; junction bases outside the gene matches: 8. CDR3 loop: CASSLSASGRATDTQYF. In nucleotides, the CDR3 is TGCGCCAGCAGCTTGTCGGCTAGCGGGAGAGCTACAGATACGCAGTATTTT.

The rearrangement uses TRBV11-1 and TRBJ2-1; D is unresolved. The CDR3 has 16 amino acids. With 5 bases removed from V and 0 bases from J, the gap between germline ends came to 14 bases. Germline CDR1 reads SGHAT; CDR2 reads FQDESV (reference sequence). CDR3 in DNA: TGTGCCAGCAGCGCCCCAGGTTCCCGCTCCTACAATGAGCAGTTCTTC. Translated, it gives CASSAPGSRSYNEQFF. The complete variable domain, with remaining parts taken from reference TRBV11-1 and TRBJ2-1, reads EAEVAQSPRYKITEKSQAVAFWCDPISGHATLYWYRQILGQGPELLVQFQDESVVDDSQLPKDRFSAERLKGVDSTLKIQPAELGDSAMYLCASSAPGSRSYNEQFFGPGTRLTVL.

This chain uses TRBV7-6 with TRBJ2-1; 13 nucleotides agree with TRBD2. The CDR3 covers 16 residues. Germline-derived CDR1 and CDR2 are SGHVS and FNYEAQ. Trimming at V came to 2 bases and at J to 9 bases, leaving 7 bases not matched to a gene. The CDR3, as DNA: TGTGCCAGCAGCTTAAGACTAGCGGGAGGTGGGGGTGAGCAGTTCTTC. It specifies CASSLRLAGGGGEQFF. Variable domain in full (rest from reference TRBV7-6 and TRBJ2-1): GAGVSQSPRYKVTKRGQDVALRCDPISGHVSLYWYRQALGQGPEFLTYFNYEAQQDKSGLPNDRFSAERPEGSISTLTIQRTEQRDSAMYRCASSLRLAGGGGEQFFGPGTRLTVL.

The chain links TRBV6-5 to TRBJ2-5, with 7 bases lining up with TRBD2. Germline values: CDR1 MNHEY, CDR2 SVGAGI. The CDR3 covers 14 residues. Trimming removed 2 bases from V and 1 base from J; junction bases left unmatched: 1. CDR3 sequence reads: CASSYGGVQETQYF. The CDR3 region has the DNA TGTGCCAGCAGTTACGGGGGGGTCCAAGAGACCCAGTACTTC.

This clone was recorded once. The J gene is TRBJ2-7, the V gene TRBV20-1; D is unclear. Per germline, CDR1 DFQATT and CDR2 SNEGSKA (reference sequence). V lost 5 bases and J 6 bases, leaving 11 bases between the germline ends. The CDR3 totals 11 residues. The CDR3 sequence is CSADGPLEQYF. The CDR3 DNA reads as TGCAGTGCTGATGGCCCCCTCGAGCAGTACTTC.

The J gene is TRBJ2-5, the V gene TRBV13; a weak D match, TRBD2 (5 bases). Trimming took 6 bases from V and 1 from J, leaving 18 bases between them. The CDR3 has 16 amino acids. Per germline, CDR1 PRHDT and CDR2 FYEKMQ (reference sequence). The CDR3 is CASSSSGPVVQETQYF. DNA for the CDR3: TGTGCCAGCAGTTCAAGCGGCCCAGTGGTCCAAGAGACCCAGTACTTC. The whole variable domain, filled in from reference TRBV13 and TRBJ2-5, reads AAGVIQSPRHLIKEKRETATLKCYPIPRHDTVYWYQQGPGQDPQFLISFYEKMQSDKGSIPDRFSAQQFSDYHSELNMSSLELGDSALYFCASSSSGPVVQETQYFGPGTRLLVL.

A word on this clone: The identical CDR3 is also encoded by other nucleotide sequences in the sample. The J gene is TRBJ1-3, the V gene TRBV4-1; no clear D gene. The germline gives CDR1 MGHRA, CDR2 YSYEKL. The CDR3 has 15 amino acids. Trimming took 3 bases from V and 0 from J, leaving 9 bases between them. CDR3 in DNA: TGCGCCAGCAGCCAGGGTACTCCCTCTGGAAACACCATATATTTT. It yields the protein CASSQGTPSGNTIYF.